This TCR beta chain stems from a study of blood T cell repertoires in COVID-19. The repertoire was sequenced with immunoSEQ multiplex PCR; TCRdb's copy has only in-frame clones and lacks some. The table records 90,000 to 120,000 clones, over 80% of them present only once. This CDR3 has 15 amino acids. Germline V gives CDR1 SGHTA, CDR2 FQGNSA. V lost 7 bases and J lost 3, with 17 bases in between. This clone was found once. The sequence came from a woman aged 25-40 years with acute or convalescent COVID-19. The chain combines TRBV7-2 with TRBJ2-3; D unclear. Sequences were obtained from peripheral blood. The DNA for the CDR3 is TGTGCCAGCAATCGAGAGCCGTCATCTACAGATACGCAGTATTTT. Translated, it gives CASNREPSSTDTQYF.